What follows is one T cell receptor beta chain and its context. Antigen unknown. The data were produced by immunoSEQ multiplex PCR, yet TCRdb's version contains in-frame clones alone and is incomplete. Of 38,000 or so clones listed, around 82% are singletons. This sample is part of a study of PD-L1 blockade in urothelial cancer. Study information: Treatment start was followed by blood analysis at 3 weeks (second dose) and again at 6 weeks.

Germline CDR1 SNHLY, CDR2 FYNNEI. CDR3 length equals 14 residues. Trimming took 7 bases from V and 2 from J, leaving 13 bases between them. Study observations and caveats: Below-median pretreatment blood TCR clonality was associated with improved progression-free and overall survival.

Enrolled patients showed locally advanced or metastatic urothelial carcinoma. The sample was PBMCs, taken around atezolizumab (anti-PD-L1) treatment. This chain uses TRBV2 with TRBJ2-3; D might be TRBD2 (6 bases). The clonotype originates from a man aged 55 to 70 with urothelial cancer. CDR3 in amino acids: CASTGTFNTDTQYF. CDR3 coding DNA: TGTGCCAGCACTGGGACTTTTAACACAGATACGCAGTATTTT.